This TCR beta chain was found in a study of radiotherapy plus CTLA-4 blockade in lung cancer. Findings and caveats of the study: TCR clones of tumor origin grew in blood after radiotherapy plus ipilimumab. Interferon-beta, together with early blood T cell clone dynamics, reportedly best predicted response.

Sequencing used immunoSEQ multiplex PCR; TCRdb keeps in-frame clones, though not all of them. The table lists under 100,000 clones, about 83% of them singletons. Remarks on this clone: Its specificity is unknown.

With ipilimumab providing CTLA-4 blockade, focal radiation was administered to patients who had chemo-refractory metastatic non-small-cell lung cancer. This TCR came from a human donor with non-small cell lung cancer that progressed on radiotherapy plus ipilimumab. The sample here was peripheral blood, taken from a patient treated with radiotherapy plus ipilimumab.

Written as DNA, the CDR3 is TGTGCCAGCAGCCCAGCGGGGACTAGCGGGTTTTTATACTACGAGCAGTACTTC. Amino acid sequence: CASSPAGTSGFLYYEQYF. This chain connects TRBV7-2 to TRBJ2-7, with 12 bases identical to TRBD2. V gave up 5 bases and J gave up 3 bases; unmatched junction bases: 14. The CDR3 is 18 residues long. The V gene's germline CDR1 is SGHTA and CDR2 FQGNSA.